A selection of T cell receptor beta chains follows, all from one sample in a study of cytomegalovirus exposure and HLA in healthy donors. The table came from immunoSEQ multiplex PCR; TCRdb's copy has only in-frame clones and leaves some out. The table shows 100,000 to 120,000 clones, with over 60% occurring only once. The sample consisted of PBMCs. The receptors were sampled from a woman in her 30s in good health and CMV-seronegative. The CDR3 runs from the conserved cysteine through the conserved F or W. The order of the fields is CDR3 length, J gene, clone size, V gene, D gene, CDR3 DNA, CDR3 protein. A D gene is named only where the DNA matches it firmly. Clone size appears in some rows only: once, few, many, or a class for an expanded clone.

>14|TRBJ1-3|-|TRBV6-1|TRBD1
TGTGCCAGCAGAGGGCAGGGGGTTCGAAACACCATATATTTT
CASRGQGVRNTIYF
>15|TRBJ1-1|-|TRBV6-1|TRBD1
TGTGCCAGCAGCTCGGGACAGGGGGCCAACACTGAAGCTTTCTTT
CASSSGQGANTEAFF
>11|TRBJ2-1|-|TRBV5-6|-
TGTGCCAGCAGCTTTTCAGTAGAGCAGTTCTTC
CASSFSVEQFF
>15|TRBJ1-3|-|TRBV9|-
TGTGCCAGCAGCGTAGGAGGGGGCTCTGGAAACACCATATATTTT
CASSVGGGSGNTIYF
>13|TRBJ2-7|-|TRBV7-2|-
TGTGCCAGCAGCCCGGGACTTACCTACGAGCAGTACTTC
CASSPGLTYEQYF
>15|TRBJ2-7|-|TRBV28|-
TGTGCCAGCAGTTTTATCGGGGAGAGCTCCTACGAGCAGTACTTC
CASSFIGESSYEQYF
>12|TRBJ1-2|-|TRBV1|-
TGCACCAGCAGCCAAGATGGAGGTGGCTACACCTTC
CTSSQDGGGYTF
>15|TRBJ2-5|-|TRBV4-1|TRBD2
TGCGCCAGCAGCCAAGGCTACGGGAGGGAAGAGACCCAGTACTTC
CASSQGYGREETQYF
>21|TRBJ2-4|-|TRBV30|TRBD2
TGTGCCTGGAGTGTACAACGGACTAGCGGGTCCCTTGGGATAGCCAAAAACATTCAGTACTTC
CAWSVQRTSGSLGIAKNIQYF
>14|TRBJ2-7|once|TRBV11-1|-
TGTGCCAGCAGCTTAGGTCCCGGCTCCTACGAGCAGTACTTC
CASSLGPGSYEQYF
>15|TRBJ2-1|-|TRBV27|-
TGTGCCAGCAGTTTATGGGCTAGCCTATACAATGAGCAGTTCTTC
CASSLWASLYNEQFF
>13|TRBJ1-4|-|TRBV5-8|TRBD1
TGTGCCAGCAGCTCAGGGGGCGCGGAAAAACTGTTTTTT
CASSSGGAEKLFF
>15|TRBJ2-7|few|TRBV11-2|TRBD2
TGTGCCAGCAGCTCATCGCAGGGAGGGGTTTCCGAGCAGTACTTC
CASSSSQGGVSEQYF
>17|TRBJ1-5|-|TRBV28|TRBD1
TGTGCCAGCAGTTCCCACAGGGGGCCGGGGGACAATCAGCCCCAGCATTTT
CASSSHRGPGDNQPQHF
>11|TRBJ2-1|-|TRBV29-1|-
TGCAGCGTTGAGAGGTACAATGAGCAGTTCTTC
CSVERYNEQFF
>13|TRBJ2-1|-|TRBV7-7|-
TGTGCTAGCAGCCACGGTGGTCCTAATGAGCAGTTCTTC
CASSHGGPNEQFF
>15|TRBJ2-3|-|TRBV29-1|TRBD1
TGCAGCGTCCAGCTCGGGACAGGGGGTACAGATACGCAGTATTTT
CSVQLGTGGTDTQYF
>15|TRBJ2-7|-|TRBV4-2|TRBD2
TGTGCCAGCAGCCAAGGAGCTAGCGGGCTCGTCGAGCAGTACTTC
CASSQGASGLVEQYF
>14|TRBJ2-3|few|TRBV6-4|TRBD2
TGTGCCAGCAGTGATACTAGCGGCACAGATACGCAGTATTTT
CASSDTSGTDTQYF
>15|TRBJ1-4|-|TRBV4-3|-
TGCGCCAGCAGCCGCCTTACAGGGTCCGATGAAAAACTGTTTTTT
CASSRLTGSDEKLFF
>13|TRBJ1-2|-|TRBV6-5|-
TGTGCCAGCAGTTACTCGACATCCCAAGGCTACACCTTC
CASSYSTSQGYTF
>17|TRBJ1-2|-|TRBV4-1|-
TGCGCCAGCAGCCAAGATTGGGGCAGCGAAGACTTCTATGGCTACACCTTC
CASSQDWGSEDFYGYTF
>14|TRBJ1-1|-|TRBV28|-
TGTGCCAGCAGTGCTACAGGTACGAACACTGAAGCTTTCTTT
CASSATGTNTEAFF
>13|TRBJ1-2|-|TRBV5-1|-
TGCGCCAGCAGCTTAACTACAGGGTCTGGCTACACCTTC
CASSLTTGSGYTF
>18|TRBJ1-1|-|TRBV4-2|TRBD1
TGTGCCAGCAGCCAAGCTTCCCGGACAGGGATCATGTACACTGAAGCTTTCTTT
CASSQASRTGIMYTEAFF
>13|TRBJ2-7|-|TRBV28|-
TGTGCCAGCAGTGTAACGCCTACCTACGAGCAGTACTTC
CASSVTPTYEQYF
>11|TRBJ1-2|-|TRBV20-1|-
TGCAGTGCTGGACTTATCTATGGCTACACCTTC
CSAGLIYGYTF
>14|TRBJ2-5|-|TRBV27|TRBD2
TGTGCCAGCAGTCCCGGACTAGCCCAAGAGACCCAGTACTTC
CASSPGLAQETQYF
>16|TRBJ2-7|-|TRBV7-9|TRBD2
TGTGCCAGCAGCTTATGGGGGAGCGGGAGCTCCTACGAGCAGTACTTC
CASSLWGSGSSYEQYF
>15|TRBJ2-1|-|TRBV13|TRBD1
TGTGCCAGCAGCCAAACCCGGACAGGGGGCTGGGAGCAGTTCTTC
CASSQTRTGGWEQFF
>15|TRBJ2-5|few|TRBV4-2|TRBD2
TGTGCCAGCAGCCAAGTTGGGGGGGTTCAAGAGACCCAGTACTTC
CASSQVGGVQETQYF
>13|TRBJ1-1|once|TRBV2|-
TGTGCCAGCAGCACCGAGAAGAACACTGAAGCTTTCTTT
CASSTEKNTEAFF
>16|TRBJ1-2|-|TRBV6-6|TRBD1
TGTGCCAGCAGCGACGGACAGGGGCGTTTGCACTATGGCTACACCTTC
CASSDGQGRLHYGYTF
>14|TRBJ1-2|-|TRBV13|-
TGTGCCAGCAGCCGACAGTCGGTGATTTATGGCTACACCTTC
CASSRQSVIYGYTF
>15|TRBJ1-1|-|TRBV4-3|-
TGCGCCAGCAGCCAAGATACAGGGTTTAACACTGAAGCTTTCTTT
CASSQDTGFNTEAFF
>15|TRBJ2-1|-|TRBV5-1|TRBD2
TGCGCCAGCCGTTTTGCTAGCGGAGACTACAATGAGCAGTTCTTC
CASRFASGDYNEQFF
>14|TRBJ2-7|-|TRBV14|-
TGTGCCAGCAGCCAATGGGCAGGGGCCTCCGAGCAGTACTTC
CASSQWAGASEQYF
>15|TRBJ1-2|-|TRBV10-3|-
TGTGCCATCAGTGAGACAGGCTCCGCAACCTATGGCTACACCTTC
CAISETGSATYGYTF
>15|TRBJ1-1|-|TRBV7-9|TRBD1
TGTGCCAGCAGAGTTACCGGGACAGGGAACACTGAAGCTTTCTTT
CASRVTGTGNTEAFF
>13|TRBJ2-3|-|TRBV30|-
TGTGCCTGGAGTAGGACTAGCACAGATACGCAGTATTTT
CAWSRTSTDTQYF
>15|TRBJ2-7|-|TRBV28|TRBD1
TGTGCCAGCAGTTTAGTAGGGCAGGGGGCCTACGAGCAGTACTTC
CASSLVGQGAYEQYF
>13|TRBJ2-7|-|TRBV7-6|TRBD1
TGTGCCAGCAGTTTTGGACAGGGCGGCGAGCAGTACTTC
CASSFGQGGEQYF
>14|TRBJ2-7|-|TRBV5-4|-
TGTGCCAGCAGCCGGGAGACTAGCTCCTACGAGCAGTACTTC
CASSRETSSYEQYF
>13|TRBJ2-5|-|TRBV14|-
TGTGCCAGCAGCCAAAGCCCGGGGGAGACCCAGTACTTC
CASSQSPGETQYF
>13|TRBJ1-2|-|TRBV30|TRBD1
TGTGCCTGGAGGGACAGGGACCTCTATGGCTACACCTTC
CAWRDRDLYGYTF
>14|TRBJ2-5|-|TRBV5-5|-
TGTGCCAGCAGCTCCGCCGGGACACAAGAGACCCAGTACTTC
CASSSAGTQETQYF